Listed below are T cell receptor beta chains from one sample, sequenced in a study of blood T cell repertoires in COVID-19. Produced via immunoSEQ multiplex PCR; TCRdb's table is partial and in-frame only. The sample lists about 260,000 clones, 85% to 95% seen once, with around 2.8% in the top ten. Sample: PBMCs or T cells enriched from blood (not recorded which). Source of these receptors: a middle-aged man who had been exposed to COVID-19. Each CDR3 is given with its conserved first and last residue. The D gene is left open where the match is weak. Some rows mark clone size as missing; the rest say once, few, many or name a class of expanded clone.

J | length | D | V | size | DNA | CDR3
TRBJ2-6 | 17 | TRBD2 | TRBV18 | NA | TGTGCCAGCTCAGTTGGACTAGCAAGTTCTGGGGCCAACGTCCTGACTTTC | CASSVGLASSGANVLTF
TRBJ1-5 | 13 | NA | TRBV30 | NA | TGTGCCTGGAGTGTAACCGGGAGCACGCCCCAGCATTTT | CAWSVTGSTPQHF
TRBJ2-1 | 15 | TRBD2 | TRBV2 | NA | TGTGCCAGCAGTACTAGCGCGAGCTCCTACAATGAGCAGTTCTTC | CASSTSASSYNEQFF
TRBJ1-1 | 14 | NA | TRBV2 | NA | TGTGCCAGCAGTGATGACAGCTTTAGAACTGAAGCTTTCTTT | CASSDDSFRTEAFF
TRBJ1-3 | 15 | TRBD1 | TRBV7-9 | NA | TGTGCCAGCAGCTCCCCGGACAGGACTGGAAACACCATATATTTT | CASSSPDRTGNTIYF
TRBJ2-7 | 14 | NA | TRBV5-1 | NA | TGCGCCAGCAGCTTGGACAGGGTAAAGAACGAGCAGTACTTC | CASSLDRVKNEQYF
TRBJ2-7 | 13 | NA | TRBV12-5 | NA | TGTGCTAGTGGCCCAGGACAGAACTACGAGCAGTACTTC | CASGPGQNYEQYF
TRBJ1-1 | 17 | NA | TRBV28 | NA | TGTGCCAGCAGTTTATTCACACGGAACGGGTGGGACACTGAAGCTTTCTTT | CASSLFTRNGWDTEAFF
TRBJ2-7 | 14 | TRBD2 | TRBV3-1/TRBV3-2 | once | TGTGCCAGCAGCCGGGGGGGGTCGGAGTACGAGCAGTACTTC | CASSRGGSEYEQYF
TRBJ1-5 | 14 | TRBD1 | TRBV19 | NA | TGTGCCAGTAGTACAACAGGGGGTGACCAGCCCCAGCATTTT | CASSTTGGDQPQHF
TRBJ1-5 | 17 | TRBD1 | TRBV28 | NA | TGTGCCAGCAGTTCTTCCACAGGGGGGGTTAGCAATCAGCCCCAGCATTTT | CASSSSTGGVSNQPQHF
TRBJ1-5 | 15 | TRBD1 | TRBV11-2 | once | TGTGCCAGCAGCTTTGGGACAGACCCCCGTCAGCCCCAGCATTTT | CASSFGTDPRQPQHF
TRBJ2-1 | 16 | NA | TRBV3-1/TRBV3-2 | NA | TGTGCCAGCAGCCAAGATGGGGCTAGCGCTTACAATGAGCAGTTCTTC | CASSQDGASAYNEQFF
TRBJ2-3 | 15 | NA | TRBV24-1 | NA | TGTGCCACCAGTGATTTGGGCACCGGCGGAGATACGCAGTATTTT | CATSDLGTGGDTQYF
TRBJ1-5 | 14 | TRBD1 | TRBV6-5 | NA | TGTGCCAGCAGGGGGACAGGGACCGGCCAGCCCCAGCATTTT | CASRGTGTGQPQHF
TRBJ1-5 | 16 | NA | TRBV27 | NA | TGTGCCAGCAGAGCATTATGGGGGGGCGTCAATCAGCCCCAGCATTTT | CASRALWGGVNQPQHF
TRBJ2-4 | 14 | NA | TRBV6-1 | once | TGTGCCAGCAGTGAATCGGGGAGCCCGGACATTCAGTACTTC | CASSESGSPDIQYF
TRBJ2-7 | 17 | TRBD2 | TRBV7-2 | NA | TGTGCCAGCAGACCCGGACCGACTAGCGGGTACGCCTACGAGCAGTACTTC | CASRPGPTSGYAYEQYF
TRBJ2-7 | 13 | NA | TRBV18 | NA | TGTGCCAGCTCACCACCCAGTTCCTACGAGCAGTACTTC | CASSPPSSYEQYF
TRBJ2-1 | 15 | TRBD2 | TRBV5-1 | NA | TGCGCCAGCAGGAGTAGCGGGAACTCCTACAATGAGCAGTTCTTC | CASRSSGNSYNEQFF
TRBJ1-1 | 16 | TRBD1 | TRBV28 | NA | TGTGCCAGCAGTTTAGGACAGGTCCAAATGAACACTGAAGCTTTCTTT | CASSLGQVQMNTEAFF
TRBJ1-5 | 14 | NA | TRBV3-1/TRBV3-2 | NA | TGTGCCAGCAGCCAAGGGACGGGGGAATTGCCCCAGCATTTT | CASSQGTGELPQHF
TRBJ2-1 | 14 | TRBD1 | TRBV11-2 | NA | TGTGCCAGCAGCTTAGGGACAGGGGACAATGAGCAGTTCTTC | CASSLGTGDNEQFF
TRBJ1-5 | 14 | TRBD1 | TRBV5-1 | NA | TGCGCCAGCAGGAAAGAGGGGGCCGATCAGCCCCAGCATTTT | CASRKEGADQPQHF
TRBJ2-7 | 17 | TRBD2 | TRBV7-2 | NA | TGTGCCAGCAGCAACGGACTAGCGGGAGGGAAACGTTACGAGCAGTACTTC | CASSNGLAGGKRYEQYF
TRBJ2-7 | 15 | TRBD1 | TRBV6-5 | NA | TGTGCCAGCAGCGTCCGGGACAGGGGCTCCTACGAGCAGTACTTC | CASSVRDRGSYEQYF
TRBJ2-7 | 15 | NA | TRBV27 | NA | NA | CASSFGAGTILEQYF
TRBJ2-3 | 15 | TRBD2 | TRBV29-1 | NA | TGCAGCGTTGTCCGTCTAGCGGGAAACACAGATACGCAGTATTTT | CSVVRLAGNTDTQYF
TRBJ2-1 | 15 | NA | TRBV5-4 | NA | TGTGCCAGCAGCTTGGGACTGAGCTCCTACAATGAGCAGTTCTTC | CASSLGLSSYNEQFF
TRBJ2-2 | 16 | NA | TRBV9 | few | TGTGCCAGCAGCGTAGCTTGGCAGGGAAACACCGGGGAGCTGTTTTTT | CASSVAWQGNTGELFF
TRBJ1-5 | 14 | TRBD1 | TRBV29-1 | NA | TGCAGCGTGAAAGACAGGGGAGAGGGTCAGCCCCAGCATTTT | CSVKDRGEGQPQHF
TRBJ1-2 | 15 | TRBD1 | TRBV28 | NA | TGTGCCAGCAGTTCACAGGGGGCCAATAACTATGGCTACACCTTC | CASSSQGANNYGYTF
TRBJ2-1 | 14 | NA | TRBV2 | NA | TGTGCCAGCAATAGAGTTGCGGTCTACAATGAGCAGTTCTTC | CASNRVAVYNEQFF
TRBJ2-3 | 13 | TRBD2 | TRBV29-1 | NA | TGCAGCGAAAGGGCGGGAGGGCCAGATACGCAGTATTTT | CSERAGGPDTQYF
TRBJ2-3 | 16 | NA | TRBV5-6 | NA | TGTGCCAGCAGCTTGGGCCCCGGTTCTAGCACAGATACGCAGTATTTT | CASSLGPGSSTDTQYF
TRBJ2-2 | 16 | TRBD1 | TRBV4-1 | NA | TGCGCCAGCAGCCAATTTTGGACAGGGGGAACCGGGGAGCTGTTTTTT | CASSQFWTGGTGELFF
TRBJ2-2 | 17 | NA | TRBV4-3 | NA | TGCGCCAGCAGCCAACTCCTACACGGGGCGAACACCGGGGAGCTGTTTTTT | CASSQLLHGANTGELFF